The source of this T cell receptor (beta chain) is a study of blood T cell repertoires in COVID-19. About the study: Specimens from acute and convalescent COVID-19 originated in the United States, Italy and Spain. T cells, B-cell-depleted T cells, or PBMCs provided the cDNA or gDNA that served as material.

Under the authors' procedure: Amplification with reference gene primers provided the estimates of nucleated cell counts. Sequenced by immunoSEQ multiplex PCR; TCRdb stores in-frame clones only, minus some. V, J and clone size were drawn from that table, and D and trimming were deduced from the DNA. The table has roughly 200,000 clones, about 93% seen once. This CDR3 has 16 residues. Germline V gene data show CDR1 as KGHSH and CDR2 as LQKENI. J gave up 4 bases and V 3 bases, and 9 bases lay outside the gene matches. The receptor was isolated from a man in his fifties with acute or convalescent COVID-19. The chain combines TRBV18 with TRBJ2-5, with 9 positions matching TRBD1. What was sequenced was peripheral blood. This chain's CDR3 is CASSPTGGYERETQYF. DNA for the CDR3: TGTGCCAGCTCACCGACAGGGGGGTATGAGCGAGAGACCCAGTACTTC.